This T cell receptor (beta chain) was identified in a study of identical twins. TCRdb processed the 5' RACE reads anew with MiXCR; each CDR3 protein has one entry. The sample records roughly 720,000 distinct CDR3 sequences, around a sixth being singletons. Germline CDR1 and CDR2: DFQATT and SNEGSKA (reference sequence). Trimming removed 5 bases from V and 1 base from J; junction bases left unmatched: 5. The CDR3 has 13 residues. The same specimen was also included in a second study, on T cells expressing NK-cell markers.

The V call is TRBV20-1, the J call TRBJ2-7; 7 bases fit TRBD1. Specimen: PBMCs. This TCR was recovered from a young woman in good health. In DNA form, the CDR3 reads TGCAGTGCTGGGGGACAGTCGTCCTACGAGCAGTACTTC. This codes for CSAGGQSSYEQYF.